Here is one T cell receptor (beta chain) with its context. This clone appeared a single time. Its target antigen remains unknown. One base away there is no much larger clone; base qualities are not given. Preparation of the library involved the immunoSEQ multiplex PCR assay. Imported from immuneACCESS, the table was reduced by TCRdb to in-frame sequences with V and J called. These copies leave out some clones; in studies compared against another copy, an unresolved V gene accounts for under half, and the cause of the remainder is not known. The sample data list approximately 90,000 clones, and roughly nine tenths of these were observed just once. Of the sample, approximately 14% is held by the ten largest clones. The data originate from a study of control samples from healthy donors and cancer patients (dated by TCRdb to about 2020). Material: blood. This receptor was taken from a woman aged 70-85 years in good health.

For the CDR3, the sequence is CASRRREGNGYTF. The sequenced DNA: TGTGCCAGCAGACGTCGGGAGGGGAATGGCTACACCTTC. Recombination linked TRBV6-5 to TRBJ1-2, with TRBD1 as a weak D call on 5 bases. The junction carries 14 bases between V and J, which are trimmed by 6 bases and 6 bases respectively. CDR3 length: 13 amino acids, cysteine to phenylalanine. Only CDR3 DNA is held: 39 bases, read in frame from base 1. Based on the germline V gene, the CDR1 and CDR2 sequences are MNHEY and SVGAGI.